What follows is one T cell receptor beta chain and its context. Its antigen remains unknown. In the PCR, 60 Vbeta and 13 Jbeta primers were used. Sequencing used immunoSEQ multiplex PCR; TCRdb keeps in-frame clones, though not all of them. The top ten clones hold 5.9% of a sample with tens of thousands of clones, over 60% of them seen once. At collection, donors were nominally healthy, but unrecorded immune exposures were probable. This sample was taken from a study of cytomegalovirus exposure and HLA in healthy donors. General observations from the study: When the data were analyzed later, several of the most significant clusters appeared to be linked to common viral pathogens. Analysis performed later showed TCR beta chains linked to HLA being more clonally expanded than equally common others. Most of the CMV-associated TCR beta chains (in a later analysis) appeared to be HLA-restricted.

In germline, CDR1 is MNHNY, CDR2 SVGAGI (reference sequence). The CDR3 extends over 15 amino acids. V was pared by 0 bases and J by 4 bases, with 5 bases of the junction left unmatched. This chain joins TRBV6-6 and TRBJ2-5, with 7 bases fitting TRBD1. Sequencing used PBMCs. The sequence came from a boy younger than 18 in good health and CMV-seropositive. The CDR3 here is CASSYSTGYGETQYF. CDR3 coding DNA: TGTGCCAGCAGTTACTCGACAGGGTATGGAGAGACCCAGTACTTC.